The 26 T cell receptor beta chains given below trace back to one sample, sequenced in a study of cytomegalovirus exposure and HLA in healthy donors. The PCR was carried out with 60 Vbeta primers and 13 Jbeta primers. Only in-frame clones appear in the TCRdb table, and some are missing; sequencing was by immunoSEQ multiplex PCR. The data contain about 120,000 clones, 10% of them seen just once; the ten biggest clones take up around 4.6%. The specimen was PBMCs. The receptors were sampled from a woman under 30 in good health and CMV-seropositive.

This clone appeared a few times. The chain has TRBV10-2 and TRBJ2-7; D may be TRBD2 (6 bases). The CDR3 sequence is 14 residues long. V lost 2 bases and J 6 bases, leaving 14 bases between the germline ends. Germline values: CDR1 WSHSY, CDR2 SAAADI. This CDR3 is CASSEPGTLSEQYF. The CDR3 DNA follows: TGCGCCAGCAGTGAGCCAGGGACTTTGTCCGAGCAGTACTTC.

This chain links TRBV28 with TRBJ1-1; 7 bases align to TRBD1. Unmatched junction bases numbered 1, after V lost 3 bases and J lost 6 bases. The CDR3 covers 12 residues. Germline V gene data show CDR1 as MDHEN and CDR2 as SYDVKM. CDR3: CASSFRGAEAFF. The CDR3, as DNA: TGTGCCAGCAGTTTCAGGGGGGCTGAAGCTTTCTTT.

The rearrangement joins TRBV10-1 to TRBJ2-7; 7 bases are shared with TRBD2. Germline CDR1 reads WNHNN; CDR2 reads SYGVQD (reference sequence). V dropped 6 bases and J dropped 3; count of bases not matched to a gene: 14. There are 16 residues in the CDR3. The CDR3 region has the DNA TGCGCCAGCAGGGGCATATGCGGGAGTACCCTCTACGAGCAGTACTTC. Translated, it gives CASRGICGSTLYEQYF.

In its sample, this clone was seen a few times. The genes are TRBV19 and TRBJ2-4; TRBD2 is a possible D gene (5 bases). Deletions cut 9 bases from V and 0 bases from J, with 15 bases between. The CDR3 runs 15 residues. Germline-derived CDR1 and CDR2 are LNHDA and SQIVND (reference sequence). The CDR3 loop reads CASRDLGLAKNIQYF. As DNA, the CDR3 is TGTGCCAGCCGGGATTTGGGTCTAGCCAAAAACATTCAGTACTTC.

There are a few counts of this clone. The chain has TRBV27 and TRBJ2-3, with 9 bases aligning to TRBD1. Germline lookup yields CDR1 MNHEY and CDR2 SMNVEV (reference sequence). Trimming removed 5 bases from V and 1 base from J; junction bases left unmatched: 4. This CDR3 contains 15 residues. The CDR3 DNA is TGTGCCAGCAGTATGGGACAGGGACGCACAGATACGCAGTATTTT. As protein: CASSMGQGRTDTQYF.

This clone was seen a handful of times. The V call is TRBV4-2, the J call TRBJ2-1; D uncertain. This CDR3 region has 13 residues. The V end was cut by 0 bases, the J end by 8 bases, with 8 bases between. CDR1 and CDR2 from the germline V gene are LGHNA and YNFKEQ. The CDR3 spells CASSQDRAHEQFF. The CDR3, as DNA: TGTGCCAGCAGCCAAGATCGCGCGCATGAGCAGTTCTTC.

V is TRBV4-1 and J is TRBJ1-2, with D uncertain. The CDR3 length is 15 residues. CDR1 MGHRA and CDR2 YSYEKL come from the germline V gene. The ends were cut back, 5 bases at V and 0 bases at J, with 13 bases in the middle. The CDR3 region has the DNA TGCGCCAGCAGCTCCTCCCGGGGAGCTAACTATGGCTACACCTTC. This gives the protein CASSSSRGANYGYTF.

This clone was counted between two and nine times. The rearrangement uses TRBV27 and TRBJ2-7, with TRBD2 matching over 7 bases. Germline V CDR1 and CDR2: MNHEY, SMNVEV (reference sequence). This CDR3 is built from 14 residues. The ends lost 2 bases at V and 4 bases at J; junction bases unmatched: 5. This CDR3 reads CASSLGGSRYEQYF. The CDR3 DNA is TGTGCCAGCAGTTTAGGCGGGAGTAGGTACGAGCAGTACTTC.

This chain joins TRBV9 and TRBJ2-1; 7 bases are shared with TRBD2. Trimming removed 1 base from V and 13 bases from J; junction bases left unmatched: 14. Germline lookup yields CDR1 SGDLS and CDR2 YYNGEE. The CDR3 length is 15 residues. CDR3 protein: CASSVNLGGTNFQFF. DNA for the CDR3: TGTGCCAGCAGCGTAAATCTGGGGGGGACTAATTTTCAGTTCTTC.

This clone was counted between two and nine times. V and J are TRBV5-1 and TRBJ2-5, with a tentative D call TRBD2 (6 bases). Germline loops: CDR1 SGHRS, CDR2 YFSETQ. V lost 0 bases and J 4 bases, leaving 13 bases between the germline ends. The CDR3 contains 15 residues. DNA for the CDR3: TGCGCCAGCAGCTTGGTCCCGGGAGTGGCAGAGACCCAGTACTTC. As protein: CASSLVPGVAETQYF.

This sequence joins TRBV28 and TRBJ1-6; tentatively, D is TRBD1 (5 bases). Germline V gene lookup returns CDR1 MDHEN and CDR2 SYDVKM. This CDR3 comprises 16 residues. Trimming cost V 6 bases and J 0 bases, with 12 bases left between them. DNA for the CDR3: TGTGCCAGCAGCTTTTACAGGAGCTCCTATAATTCACCCCTCCACTTT. This sequence encodes CASSFYRSSYNSPLHF.

This chain joins TRBV6-5 and TRBJ1-1; 7 nucleotides match TRBD1. CDR1 and CDR2 from the germline V gene are MNHEY and SVGAGI. The CDR3 runs 12 residues. Trimming at V came to 6 bases and at J to 8 bases, leaving 6 bases not matched to a gene. As DNA, the CDR3 is TGTGCCAGCAGCAGCCCGGGACAGGAAGCTTTCTTT. Protein sequence: CASSSPGQEAFF.

This clone was picked up a small number of times. V usage is TRBV30 and J usage is TRBJ2-7, with a tentative D call TRBD2 (6 bases). The CDR3 spans 13 residues. Germline CDR1 is GTSNPN and CDR2 is SVGIG (reference sequence). Trimming pared 1 base from V and 6 bases from J, leaving 13 bases between. CDR3 nucleotides: TGTGCCTGGAGTGACTCCGCGCGGGGCGAGCAGTACTTC. Translation: CAWSDSARGEQYF.

This chain connects TRBV6-1 to TRBJ1-1; D call uncertain. The V and J ends lost 5 bases and 1 base respectively, with 11 bases between them. The germline V gene has CDR1 MNHNS and CDR2 SASEGT. CDR3 length equals 14 residues. The CDR3 coding sequence is TGTGCCAGCAGTCGCCACGGGTCGAACACTGAAGCTTTCTTT. The encoded protein is CASSRHGSNTEAFF.

The chain uses TRBV6-5 and TRBJ2-3; 10 bases agree with TRBD2. CDR1 and CDR2 (germline): MNHEY, SVGAGI. Losses at the gene ends were 6 bases for V and 4 bases for J; bases not matched to a gene: 7. This CDR3 contains 15 residues. The CDR3 DNA sequence: TGTGCCAGCAGATCGACTAGCGGGCCCTCAGATACGCAGTATTTT. It encodes CASRSTSGPSDTQYF.

This clone has a handful of counts. The chain recombines TRBV7-8 with TRBJ2-3; 8 bases map to TRBD2. Germline-derived CDR1 and CDR2 are SGHVS and FQNEAQ. Trimming took 7 bases from V and 4 from J; bases not matched to a gene: 4. This CDR3 is 13 amino acids long. The CDR3 here is CASTTTSADTQYF. CDR3 in DNA: TGTGCCAGCACCACGACTAGCGCAGATACGCAGTATTTT. Full variable domain (rest looked up from reference TRBV7-8 and TRBJ2-3): GAGVSQSPRYKVAKRGQDVALRCDPISGHVSLFWYQQALGQGPEFLTYFQNEAQLDKSGLPSDRFFAERPEGSVSTLKIQRTQQEDSAVYLCASTTTSADTQYFGPGTRLTVL.

This clone occurred a few times. V and J are TRBV27 and TRBJ1-2; 9 nucleotides match TRBD1. V lost 9 bases and J lost 2; bases outside the gene matches: 4. The germline gives CDR1 MNHEY, CDR2 SMNVEV (reference sequence). The CDR3 consists of 13 residues. CDR3 DNA: TGTGCCAGTGCCGGGACAGGGAACTATGGCTACACCTTC. Its translation: CASAGTGNYGYTF.

This clone was found a few times. The chain employs TRBV5-1 and TRBJ1-2; the D gene is possibly TRBD1 (5 bases). The CDR3 is 13 residues long. The V and J ends lost 3 bases and 4 bases respectively, with 10 bases between them. Germline CDR1 reads SGHRS; CDR2 reads YFSETQ. CDR3 nucleotide sequence: TGCGCCAGCAGCTCGGGACTCAGCTATGGCTACACCTTC. This translates into CASSSGLSYGYTF.

This clone was observed a handful of times. The J gene is TRBJ1-4, the V gene TRBV7-8; D is perhaps TRBD1 (6 bases). Trimming took off 2 bases at V and 6 bases at J, with 10 bases between the two ends. Germline CDR1 reads SGHVS; CDR2 reads FQNEAQ. The CDR3 is made up of 14 amino acids. The CDR3 reads CASSLLSGDEKLFF. The CDR3 DNA follows: TGTGCCAGCAGCTTATTATCAGGGGATGAAAAACTGTTTTTT.

A word on this clone: One end of the junction does not line up with germline, which may come from a read error. This chain links TRBV2 with TRBJ1-4; D not resolved. The CDR3 contains 15 residues. Germline CDR1 reads SNHLY; CDR2 reads FYNNEI. The CDR3, as DNA: TGTGCCAGCACTCCCATCGGACTGAATAATGAAGAACTGTTTTTT. It translates to CASTPIGLNNEELFF.

This clone was observed a few times. The V gene is TRBV5-4, the J gene TRBJ2-7; D is ambiguous. The CDR3 is 14 residues long. Germline loops: CDR1 SGHNT, CDR2 YYREEE (reference sequence). Trimming shortened V by 0 bases and J by 1 base, and 8 bases separated the two germline ends. The CDR3 coding sequence is TGTGCCAGCAGCTTGGACAGTGATTCCTACGAGCAGTACTTC. As protein: CASSLDSDSYEQYF.

This clone was counted ten times or more. The gene calls are TRBV25-1 and TRBJ1-1; the D is unclear. The CDR3 totals 12 residues. CDR1 and CDR2 (germline): MGHDK, SYGVNS. Trimming pared 5 bases from V and 1 base from J, leaving 5 bases between. CDR3 residues: CASSPENTEAFF. The DNA of the CDR3 is TGTGCCAGCAGTCCAGAGAACACTGAAGCTTTCTTT. Full variable domain (remainder filled in from reference TRBV25-1 and TRBJ1-1): EADIYQTPRYLVIGTGKKITLECSQTMGHDKMYWYQQDPGMELHLIHYSYGVNSTEKGDLSSESTVSRIRTEHFPLTLESARPSHTSQYLCASSPENTEAFFGQGTRLTVV.

This clone was seen more than once but under ten times. The rearrangement joins TRBV28 to TRBJ2-1; TRBD2 might be the D (6 bases). CDR3 length: 16 residues. Germline V CDR1 and CDR2: MDHEN, SYDVKM. Trimming stripped 6 bases from V and 0 bases from J, with 15 bases between. CDR3 nucleotide sequence: TGTGCCAGCAGCCCTGGGACTTCTAGCTCCTACAATGAGCAGTTCTTC. Protein product: CASSPGTSSSYNEQFF.

This clone has a handful of counts. A junction boundary mismatches the germline segment, possibly from a read error. V usage is TRBV2 and J usage is TRBJ2-3; possible D gene TRBD1, 5 bases. Germline V gene data show CDR1 as SNHLY and CDR2 as FYNNEI. This CDR3 contains 14 residues. For the CDR3, the DNA is TGTGTCAGCAGTGAACAGGTAGTGGTGGCTACGCAGTATTTT. The encoded protein is CVSSEQVVVATQYF.

This clone was picked up a small number of times. The V gene is TRBV11-2, the J gene TRBJ2-7; no reliable D call. Germline V gives CDR1 SGHAT, CDR2 FQNNGV. This CDR3 region has 12 residues. The ends were cut back, 8 bases at V and 1 base at J, with 9 bases in the middle. The chain's CDR3 is CASGLESYEQYF. CDR3 DNA: TGTGCCAGCGGGCTTGAGTCCTACGAGCAGTACTTC.

In this sample, this clone turned up a few times. The chain employs TRBV28 and TRBJ2-1, with 8 bases identical to TRBD1. The CDR3 extends over 15 amino acids. The germline V gene encodes CDR1 MDHEN and CDR2 SYDVKM. The V segment lost 6 bases and the J segment 6 bases; nucleotides outside the gene matches: 10. CDR3 DNA sequence: TGTGCCAGCAGACCCGGACAGGGTCGGGGCAATGAGCAGTTCTTC. Translating it yields CASRPGQGRGNEQFF.